Following are 3 T cell receptor beta chains from one sample sequenced in a study of CD8+ T cells in alopecia areata. It was cDNA, reverse transcribed from extracted RNA, that served as the sequencing template. Sequenced by immunoSEQ multiplex PCR; TCRdb stores in-frame clones only, minus some. The table includes tens of thousands of clones, 55% detected once. The sequencing input was NKG2D-high CD8+ T cells sorted from blood. Source of these receptors: a human donor with alopecia areata.

The chain uses TRBV4-3 and TRBJ2-5, with 9 bases fitting TRBD1. The CDR3 contains 16 residues. V shed 1 base, J shed 2 bases, and the junction held 5 bases outside the gene matches. The V gene's germline CDR1 is LGHNA and CDR2 YSLEER. CDR3 sequence (DNA): TGCGCCAGCAGCCAAGGATGGGACAGGGAGCAAGAGACCCAGTACTTC. Residues: CASSQGWDREQETQYF.

This clone has a handful of counts. This chain uses TRBV7-8 with TRBJ2-5, with D uncertain. V gave up 3 bases and J gave up 0 bases, with 2 bases separating them. Looked up from germline, CDR1 is SGHVS and CDR2 is FQNEAQ. The CDR3 consists of 12 residues. CDR3 sequence reads: CASSLDQETQYF. In DNA form, the CDR3 reads TGTGCCAGCAGCTTGGACCAAGAGACCCAGTACTTC.

The chain uses TRBV4-3 and TRBJ1-6; D call uncertain. V was clipped by 0 bases and J by 1 base, with 7 bases between them. The CDR3 runs 16 residues. The germline gives CDR1 LGHNA, CDR2 YSLEER. The DNA of the CDR3 is TGCGCCAGCAGCCAAGATCAGGTGTCCTATAATTCACCCCTCCACTTT. Protein sequence: CASSQDQVSYNSPLHF.